One and the same sample provided the 27 T cell receptor beta chains below, sequenced in a study of metastatic and nonmetastatic thyroid tumors. There were no patients who had received any treatment before thyroid surgery. MiXCR re-clonotyped the PCR reads for TCRdb. The repertoire holds roughly 18,000 clones, with approximately 25% as singletons. The material sequenced was tumor tissue. These receptors were taken from a female donor with papillary thyroid cancer or a benign thyroid nodule (not recorded which). Some clones in this sample may be carry-over from other donors' samples.

This clone is medium-sized (0.01 to 0.1%). J is TRBJ2-7 and V is TRBV6-1, with unresolved D. The V gene's germline CDR1 is MNHNS and CDR2 SASEGT. The CDR3 is 12 residues long. The V and J ends lost 6 bases and 9 bases respectively, with 15 bases between them. The CDR3 loop reads CASRFDTHLQYF. The CDR3 bases are TGTGCCAGCAGATTCGACACGCACCTGCAGTACTTC.

There are a few counts of this clone. The chain has TRBV6-5 and TRBJ1-2, with 9 bases fitting TRBD1. CDR1 is MNHEY and CDR2 is SVGAGI in the germline V gene. V dropped 4 bases and J dropped 4; count of bases not matched to a gene: 16. The CDR3 extends over 18 amino acids. CDR3 amino acids: CASSSSPGQGLGGYGYTF. The CDR3 DNA reads TGTGCCAGCAGTTCAAGCCCGGGACAGGGTTTAGGTGGCTATGGCTACACCTTC.

This clone was counted only a few times. Being one base from a much bigger clone, this may be a read error. The chain uses TRBV7-3 and TRBJ2-3; possibly TRBD2 for D (6 bases). Germline V gene lookup returns CDR1 SGHTA and CDR2 FQGTGA. The CDR3 runs 17 residues. V was pared by 1 base and J by 7 bases, with 21 bases between. CDR3 amino acids: CASSLNGGGMVAYTQYF. The CDR3 bases are TGTGCCAGCAGCTTAAACGGCGGCGGGATGGTGGCATATACGCAGTATTTT.

This clone was detected ten times or more. The V call is TRBV19, the J call TRBJ2-5; 11 nucleotides line up with TRBD2. The V and J ends lost 3 bases and 7 bases, in that order; junction bases with no gene match: 10. CDR3 length: 16 amino acids. From germline, CDR1 is LNHDA and CDR2 SQIVND (reference sequence). The CDR3 sequence is CASSIGTSGAQGTQYF. The CDR3 nucleotides read TGTGCCAGTAGTATCGGGACTAGCGGAGCCCAGGGGACCCAGTACTTC.

This sequence joins TRBV4-1 and TRBJ2-2; D is possibly TRBD2 (6 bases). The CDR3 contains 14 residues. The V end was cut by 3 bases, the J end by 7 bases, with 12 bases between. Germline CDR1 is MGHRA and CDR2 is YSYEKL. CDR3 nucleotide sequence: TGCGCCAGCAGCCAGCCGCTAGCGTTCGGGGAGCTGTTTTTT. It specifies CASSQPLAFGELFF.

The sample holds many counts of this clone. The chain carries TRBV18 and TRBJ2-1; the match to TRBD1 covers 8 bases. The CDR3 length is 14 residues. J was trimmed by 5 bases and V by 5 bases; bases with no gene match: 5. CDR1 KGHSH and CDR2 LQKENI come from the germline V gene. CDR3 amino acids: CASSGQGANNEQFF. The CDR3 DNA reads as TGTGCCAGCTCAGGGCAGGGGGCTAACAATGAGCAGTTCTTC.

The chain uses TRBV9 and TRBJ2-1; D is unclear. The V and J ends lost 1 base and 4 bases respectively, with 12 bases between them. The CDR3 totals 15 residues. The germline CDR1 and CDR2 sequences are SGDLS and YYNGEE. The CDR3 region has the DNA TGTGCCAGCAGCGTATCGATTGACCCATACAATGAGCAGTTCTTC. Its translation: CASSVSIDPYNEQFF. Complete variable domain (other parts from reference TRBV9 and TRBJ2-1): DSGVTQTPKHLITATGQRVTLRCSPRSGDLSVYWYQQSLDQGLQFLIQYYNGEERAKGNILERFSAQQFPDLHSELNLSSLELGDSALYFCASSVSIDPYNEQFFGPGTRLTVL.

This clone was recorded many times. The chain links TRBV3-1 to TRBJ2-7, with a tentative D call TRBD1 (5 bases). The V and J ends lost 3 bases and 2 bases respectively, with 8 bases between them. The germline CDR1 and CDR2 sequences are LGHDT and YNNKEL (reference sequence). The length of the CDR3 is 13 residues. For the CDR3, the DNA is TGTGCCAGCAGCCACGGCAGGGCCTACGAGCAGTACTTC. Its translation: CASSHGRAYEQYF.

This clone was seen repeatedly, ten times or more. Other DNA sequences within the sample encode an identical CDR3. The J gene is TRBJ2-3, the V gene TRBV6-4, with 10 positions matching TRBD1. Germline CDR1 MRHNA, CDR2 SNTAGT. The CDR3 runs to 18 residues. V lost 0 bases, J lost 4 bases, and 10 bases stayed unmatched. CDR3 sequence (DNA): TGTGCCAGCAGTGACTCGAACCCCGGGACAGGGGACGCAGATACGCAGTATTTT. Protein sequence: CASSDSNPGTGDADTQYF.

This clone appeared many times. A much bigger clone sits one base away, suggesting this may be a read error. The chain joins TRBV27 to TRBJ2-3, with D perhaps TRBD1 (5 bases). The CDR3 runs to 15 residues. The V gene lost 8 bases and the J gene lost 0 bases, with 15 bases spanning the gap. Germline V gene lookup returns CDR1 MNHEY and CDR2 SMNVEV (reference sequence). The CDR3 region is CASSAGWGSTDTQYF. The CDR3 region has the DNA TGTGCCAGCTCCGCAGGGTGGGGTAGCACAGATACGCAGTATTTT.

Concerning this clone itself: It may be a read error: a sequence one base away is much more abundant. The rearrangement uses TRBV20-1 and TRBJ2-4; D gene ambiguous. The length of the CDR3 is 15 residues. Germline V gene lookup returns CDR1 DFQATT and CDR2 SNEGSKA (reference sequence). CDR3 sequence (DNA): TGCATTGCCGACTCGATACATAAAGCCAAAAACATTCAGTACTTC. Translating gives CIADSIHKAKNIQYF.

The chain has TRBV18 and TRBJ2-6; 7 bases are a match to TRBD1. Germline CDR1 and CDR2: KGHSH and LQKENI. V shed 2 bases, J shed 0 bases, and the junction held 10 bases outside the gene matches. The CDR3 length is 19 residues. The CDR3 loop reads CASSPSLNRGFSGANVLTF. The DNA for the CDR3 is TGTGCCAGCTCACCATCCTTGAACAGGGGATTCTCTGGGGCCAACGTCCTGACTTTC.

This clone appeared a single time. Sequence at one end of the junction differs from germline and may be a read error. This chain connects TRBV19 to TRBJ2-6; TRBD1 agrees at 9 bases. The CDR3 loop spans 14 amino acids. Germline lookup yields CDR1 LNHDA and CDR2 SQIVND (reference sequence). The CDR3 DNA follows: TGTGCCAGTAGTATTTACTTAGGGGACAGGGAACCTCCTTTC. Translation gives CASSIYLGDREPPF. Filled out from reference TRBV19 and TRBJ2-6, the complete variable domain reads DGGITQSPKYLFRKEGQNVTLSCEQNLNHDAMYWYRQDPGQGLRLIYYSQIVNDFQKGDIAEGYSVSREKKESFPLTVTSAQKNPTAFYLCASSIYLGDREPPFGAGSRLTVL.

The chain carries TRBV30 and TRBJ2-3, with D perhaps matching TRBD1 (5 bases). V lost 4 bases and J 0 bases, leaving 11 bases between the germline ends. Germline V lookup: CDR1 GTSNPN, CDR2 SVGIG (reference sequence). This CDR3 comprises 14 residues. Here the CDR3 reads CAWTRGRSTDTQYF. Here the CDR3 DNA reads TGTGCCTGGACAAGGGGTCGAAGCACAGATACGCAGTATTTT.

This clone was counted at least ten times. In DNA, the CDR3 is TGTGCCAGCAGCTTGACGCGTAACACAGATACGCAGTATTTT. Translation: CASSLTRNTDTQYF. The rearrangement uses TRBV5-4 and TRBJ2-3, with D unresolved. Germline V lookup: CDR1 SGHNT, CDR2 YYREEE (reference sequence). V shed 1 base and J shed 2 bases, with 8 bases lying between them. The CDR3 totals 14 residues.

The genes are TRBV20-1 and TRBJ1-2; D is uncertain. The CDR3 is 15 amino acids. Per the germline V gene, CDR1 is DFQATT and CDR2 is SNEGSKA (reference sequence). The V and J ends lost 4 bases and 1 base respectively, with 16 bases between them. The CDR3, as DNA: TGCAGTGCTATGCGGCAGAAAGTGGGTAACTATGGCTACACCTTC. This encodes CSAMRQKVGNYGYTF.

This clone showed up many times. The rearrangement uses TRBV6-4 and TRBJ2-7; D gene uncertain. Trimming removed 0 bases at V and 6 bases at J, with 9 bases between. The CDR3 contains 13 residues. Germline V gives CDR1 MRHNA, CDR2 SNTAGT. CDR3 region: CASSDSHFLEQYF. Written as DNA, the CDR3 is TGTGCCAGCAGTGACTCGCATTTCCTCGAGCAGTACTTC.

This clone was counted once. The chain links TRBV20-1 to TRBJ1-2; D unresolved. Germline loops: CDR1 DFQATT, CDR2 SNEGSKA (reference sequence). Between the trimmed V and J ends, which lost 3 bases and 6 bases, there was a span of 14 bases. The length of the CDR3 is 13 residues. The CDR3 reads CSASLEDLHGYTF. The DNA for the CDR3 is TGCAGTGCTAGTCTAGAGGATCTCCATGGCTACACCTTC.

The chain has TRBV6-1 and TRBJ2-7; the D gene is possibly TRBD1 (6 bases). Germline loops: CDR1 MNHNS, CDR2 SASEGT. V lost 5 bases, J lost 5 bases, and 16 bases lay in between. The CDR3 contains 14 residues. The DNA of the CDR3 is TGTGCCAGCAGTCCTCAGGGGCTATGGGACGAGCAGTACGTC. Amino acids: CASSPQGLWDEQYV.

This clone was observed at least ten times. The chain combines TRBV3-1 with TRBJ2-7; 8 positions agree with TRBD2. The CDR3 runs to 16 residues. After removal of 4 bases from V and 4 bases from J, the junction contained 12 bases not matched to a gene. CDR1 and CDR2 from the germline V gene are LGHDT and YNNKEL (reference sequence). The CDR3 DNA reads as TGTGCCAGCAGCCCGGATAGCGGGACGGGGGGGTACGAGCAGTACTTC. Its translation is CASSPDSGTGGYEQYF.

A note on this clone: A read error is likely, as this CDR3 ends without the conserved phenylalanine or tryptophan. The limits of the CDR3 on the DNA are not certain, so only TCRdb's listed CDR3 is given. The rearrangement links TRBV6-6 to TRBJ2-1; TRBD2, the table's D call, lacks a check against the DNA. A total of 17 residues make up the CDR3, ends included. Germline V gene lookup returns CDR1 MNHNY and CDR2 SVGAGI (reference sequence). CDR3 residues: CASSRLAGGSCYNEKFS.

The gene calls are TRBV20-1 and TRBJ1-1; possible D gene TRBD1, 5 bases. Trimming took off 0 bases at V and 4 bases at J, with 15 bases between the two ends. This CDR3 is 15 amino acids long. The germline V gene encodes CDR1 DFQATT and CDR2 SNEGSKA (reference sequence). The CDR3 coding sequence is TGCAGTGCTAGAGAACCTCAAGGAGGGACCACTGAAGCTTTCTTT. Residues: CSAREPQGGTTEAFF.

In this sample, this clone turned up a few times. This clone may be a read error of a much larger clone one base away. CDR3 sequence: CASSFGSICEQYF. The CDR3 DNA is TGTGCCAGCAGTTTCGGCAGCATCTGCGAGCAGTACTTC. V gene TRBV6-5 combines with J gene TRBJ2-7; D unclear. The V gene lost 4 bases and the J gene lost 6 bases, with 13 bases spanning the gap. Germline assignment: CDR1 MNHEY and CDR2 SVGAGI. CDR3 size: 13 residues.

This clone was seen ten or more times. The chain employs TRBV6-4 and TRBJ2-3; 10 nucleotides match TRBD1. Germline-derived CDR1 and CDR2 are MRHNA and SNTAGT. The CDR3 consists of 14 residues. The junction had 2 bases not matched to a gene; V was cut back by 4 bases and J by 4 bases. The CDR3 coding sequence is TGTGCCAGCAGTGGAGGACAGGGGGCAGATACGCAGTATTTT. This gives the protein CASSGGQGADTQYF.

This clone was seen a few times. This chain connects TRBV9 to TRBJ2-4; possibly TRBD2 for D (6 bases). The CDR3 has 14 residues. V was trimmed by 4 bases and J by 7 bases, leaving 15 bases between them. Per the germline V gene, CDR1 is SGDLS and CDR2 is YYNGEE. This chain's CDR3 is CASSPRESGNIQYF. The DNA for the CDR3 is TGTGCCAGCAGCCCACGGGAGTCTGGGAACATTCAGTACTTC.

The rearrangement links TRBV5-1 to TRBJ2-3, with D hard to call. This CDR3 has 14 residues. Germline lookup yields CDR1 SGHRS and CDR2 YFSETQ. V was clipped by 9 bases and J by 0 bases, with 14 bases between them. CDR3 region: CAIRAGISTDTQYF. In DNA form, the CDR3 reads TGCGCCATTCGAGCAGGTATTAGCACAGATACGCAGTATTTT.

This clone was recorded once. This rearrangement joins TRBV20-1 to TRBJ1-2, with no clear D. Germline values: CDR1 DFQATT, CDR2 SNEGSKA (reference sequence). The ends were cut back, 5 bases at V and 5 bases at J, with 12 bases in the middle. This CDR3 contains 12 residues. The chain's CDR3 is CSAPTVVYGYTF. The CDR3 DNA reads TGCAGTGCTCCTACAGTAGTTTATGGCTACACCTTC.